This T cell receptor (beta chain) is drawn from a study of shared clonotypes between healthy human individuals. At the level of the study: The donor group consisted of a couple of women and a few men, aged 18 to 49. Study-wide results and limits: Generation probability values for non-shared clonotypes were lower than those for clonotypes shared by all four donors.

Sorted-subset replicate PCR reactions were performed with roughly 200 ng DNA, corresponding to about 30,000 T cell genomes. The authors' processing: ImmunoSEQ gave junction-only sequences without quality scores, so filtering differed. Generated by immunoSEQ multiplex PCR, the TCRdb table keeps only in-frame clones and is missing some. From that table come the V and J calls and clone size; the DNA was used to work out D and trimming. The data show about 1.5 million clones, roughly 95% seen once. The V gene end was trimmed by 0 bases and the J gene end by 6 bases; junction bases not matched to a gene: 16. Looked up from germline, CDR1 is SGHRS and CDR2 is YFSETQ. The CDR3 is made up of 18 amino acids. This clone has just one count. Its cognate antigen is unknown.

This receptor was obtained from a man aged 25 to 45 in good health. The gene calls are TRBV5-1 and TRBJ2-3, with 7 nucleotides matching TRBD1. The sequenced sample was naive CD4+ T cells sorted from blood. The subset: CD45RA+ positively selected. CDR3 region: CASSLGPWTGETADTQYF. In DNA form, the CDR3 reads TGCGCCAGCAGCTTGGGTCCATGGACAGGCGAAACCGCCGATACGCAGTATTTT.